This T cell receptor beta chain was documented in a study of human T cells and chemical hapten exposure. In the study overall: A roughly 2 cm by roughly 2 cm inner upper arm patch received 2% DPC for sensitization. The study patch tested 0.01% DPC on the upper back and read results at 6 days. General study findings and limits: TCRs exceeding a frequency of 1 in 1000 stayed unchanged under DPC sensitization.

As for time point: patch test 2, 6 weeks after DPC sensitization. As to treatment: therapeutic diphenylcyclopropenone sensitization with weekly scalp DPC. Extraction of total RNA was performed on unfractionated whole blood. The germline CDR1 and CDR2 sequences are KGHDR and SFDVKD. The CDR3 is 15 residues long. Trimming cost V 3 bases and J 4 bases, with 14 bases left between them. The table lists this clonotype with many counts. Its antigen is not identified. TCRdb processed the RACE reads anew with MiXCR; each CDR3 protein has one entry. Of roughly 50,000 distinct CDR3 sequences in the sample, 9.9% were seen once.

This specimen consisted of whole blood, obtained in connection with sensitization to the hapten diphenylcyclopropenone (DPC). The J gene is TRBJ2-5, the V gene TRBV24-1, with D perhaps being TRBD1 or TRBD2 (5 bases each). This sequence originates from a woman aged 45-59 years with alopecia areata. Some clones in this sample may be carry-over from other donors' samples. CDR3 nucleotide sequence: TGTGCCACCAGTGATGTAGGGGCAGGAGGAGAGACCCAGTACTTC. This codes for CATSDVGAGGETQYF.